Below, one T cell receptor beta chain is given with its context. Antigen: not known. Libraries were prepared by immunoSEQ multiplex PCR; TCRdb keeps only in-frame clonotypes and omits some of them. The table shows 21,000 or so clones, with more than 85% occurring only once. These data are taken from a study of regulatory and conventional T cells in RAG deficiency. The germline V gene has CDR1 SGHNT and CDR2 YENEEA. The CDR3 extends over 14 amino acids. V lost 5 bases, J lost 6 bases, and 6 bases stayed unmatched. Overall study findings and caveats: RAG-deficient patients showed markedly lower Shannon entropy and higher Simpson indices than control T-cell subsets. Omenn patients showed >75% Treg-Tconv overlap and shorter CDR3 lengths.

Conventional CD4+ T cells were sorted from blood as CD25-low CD127-high cells. This sample was shared with a second study, whose subject was regulatory T cells. That report adds: The PCR used 52 TRBV and 13 TRBJ primers. Skewed V and J usage and few unique V-J pairs marked patient repertoires, most in Tregs.

The genes are TRBV11-3 and TRBJ2-1, with TRBD1 matching 8 bases. The sequence derives from a human donor in good health. The sequencing sample was made of CD4+ T cells sorted from blood. DNA of the CDR3: TGTGCCAGCAGCCAAAGACAGGGGATCAATGAGCAGTTCTTC. Translated: CASSQRQGINEQFF.